This T cell receptor (beta chain) was documented in a study of T cell changes during pregnancy in multiple sclerosis. Profiled with immunoSEQ multiplex PCR; TCRdb holds only in-frame clones, not every one. The sample has 40,000 to 45,000 clones, 85% to 95% seen once. This CDR3 has 13 amino acids. CDR1 is MGHRA, CDR2 YSYEKL, per germline. Trimming pared 3 bases from V and 6 bases from J, leaving 12 bases between. Material for sequencing was peripheral blood. The chain recombines TRBV4-1 with TRBJ2-7; D remains unclear. This clonotype was obtained from a female donor with multiple sclerosis, enrolled in a pregnancy study. The CDR3 spells CASSQARFREQYF. The CDR3 bases are TGCGCCAGCAGCCAGGCCCGGTTTCGCGAGCAGTACTTC.